A selection of T cell receptor beta chains follows, all from one sample in a study of neoadjuvant nivolumab and ipilimumab in lung cancer. Method: immunoSEQ multiplex PCR; TCRdb's copy keeps in-frame clones and lacks some. The sample shows under 35,000 clones, about nine tenths of them seen only once. The material sequenced was peripheral blood, taken after neoadjuvant nivolumab, alone or with ipilimumab, at or shortly before surgery. All receptors derive from an adult with non-small cell lung cancer. The CDR3 runs from the conserved cysteine through the conserved F or W. The order of the fields is V gene, clone size, D gene, J gene, CDR3 DNA, CDR3 protein. The D gene is left open where the match is weak. Some rows mark clone size as missing; the rest say once, few, many or name a class of expanded clone.

>TRBV2|NA|TRBD2|TRBJ2-1
TGTGCCAGCAGGCCGGGACTAGCGGGCGGTAATGAGCAGTTCTTC
CASRPGLAGGNEQFF
>TRBV2|NA|NA|TRBJ1-5
TGTGCCAGCAGTGAAGCTCTCTCTCTCCGGGGCAATCAGCCCCAGCATTTT
CASSEALSLRGNQPQHF
>TRBV11-2|NA|TRBD2|TRBJ2-5
TGTGCCAGCAGCCCACCGACTAGCGGGGGGGCCAAGACCCAGTACTTC
CASSPPTSGGAKTQYF
>TRBV2|NA|NA|TRBJ1-2
TGTGCCAGCAGTGGGACAGCCGGCTATGGCTACACCTTC
CASSGTAGYGYTF
>TRBV5-4|few|NA|TRBJ1-5
TGTGCCAGCAGCTTGGGGGATCAGCCCCAGCATTTT
CASSLGDQPQHF
>TRBV5-1|NA|NA|TRBJ2-1
TGCGCCAGCAGCTTGGAACCCCAGGTACTTGGGTCCTACAATGAGCAGTTCTTC
CASSLEPQVLGSYNEQFF
>TRBV7-9|once|NA|TRBJ2-7
TGTGCCAGCAGCCGTGACAGTTCCTACGAGCAGTACTTC
CASSRDSSYEQYF
>TRBV6-5|NA|NA|TRBJ1-6
TGTGCCACACGTAGAGTCTATAATTCACCCCTCCACTTT
CATRRVYNSPLHF
>TRBV9|NA|TRBD2|TRBJ2-7
TGTGCCAGCAGCGTAGTAGCGGGGGGTGGGTACGAGCAGTACTTC
CASSVVAGGGYEQYF
>TRBV7-2|NA|NA|TRBJ1-1
TGTGCCAGCAGCTTAGACAGGAACACTGAAGCTTTCTTT
CASSLDRNTEAFF
>TRBV4-2|NA|NA|TRBJ2-5
TGTGCCAGCAGCCAGGACCAAGAAAGCGGAGGGCTGGAGACCCAGTACTTC
CASSQDQESGGLETQYF
>TRBV7-9|NA|NA|TRBJ1-1
TGTGCCAGCAGCTTAGAGACAGTGGCCACTGAAGCTTTCTTT
CASSLETVATEAFF
>TRBV5-1|NA|NA|TRBJ2-1
TGCGCCAGCAGCTCCAGCCTGGTTAGGGATGAGCAGTTCTTC
CASSSSLVRDEQFF
>TRBV2|NA|TRBD2|TRBJ2-1
TGTGCCAGCAGGGATCTCCCAGGGCTAGCGGGGGGGAATGAGCAGTTCTTC
CASRDLPGLAGGNEQFF
>TRBV18|NA|NA|TRBJ1-5
TGTGCCAGCTCACCCGCCGCCAAGGCCCTTAATCAGCCCCAGCATTTT
CASSPAAKALNQPQHF
>TRBV5-4|NA|TRBD2|TRBJ2-3
TGTGCCAGCAGCTTTAGGACTAGCGGGGCCACAGATACGCAGTATTTT
CASSFRTSGATDTQYF
>TRBV5-1|NA|NA|TRBJ2-1
TGCGCCAGCAGCTTGCTGGCAGGGAACTCCTACAATGAGCAGTTCTTC
CASSLLAGNSYNEQFF
>TRBV7-2|NA|NA|TRBJ2-3
TGTGCCAGCAGCTCCACCCGAACAGATACGCAGTATTTT
CASSSTRTDTQYF
>TRBV5-1|NA|TRBD1|TRBJ2-2
TGCGCCAGCAGCTTGTCTGGGACAGGGGGCTTCGGGGAGCTGTTTTTT
CASSLSGTGGFGELFF
>TRBV4-2|NA|TRBD2|TRBJ2-1
TGTGCCAGCAGCCAAGAAGAGCGGGGGGCCTACAATGAGCAGTTCTTC
CASSQEERGAYNEQFF
>TRBV6-1|NA|TRBD1|TRBJ2-7
TGTGCCAGCAGCGGGACAGGATTCTGGGGCGAGCAGTACTTC
CASSGTGFWGEQYF
>TRBV2|few|NA|TRBJ1-1
TGTGCCAGCAAGGGGGGCTGGAACACTGAAGCTTTCTTT
CASKGGWNTEAFF
>TRBV5-5|NA|TRBD1|TRBJ1-1
TGTGCCAGCAGCTTGAGGGGGCTCACTGAAGCTTTCTTT
CASSLRGLTEAFF
>TRBV7-2|NA|TRBD2|TRBJ2-1
TGTGCCAGCAGCTTATTGGGACTAGGCTCCTACAATGAGCAGTTCTTC
CASSLLGLGSYNEQFF
>TRBV5-6|NA|TRBD1|TRBJ2-7
TGTGCCAGCAGCTCGGACAGGGCTTACTACGAGCAGTACTTC
CASSSDRAYYEQYF
>TRBV10-3|few|NA|TRBJ1-3
TGTGCCATCAGTGAGGGGTTCTCTGGAAACACCATATATTTT
CAISEGFSGNTIYF
>TRBV7-3|NA|TRBD1|TRBJ2-7
TGTGCCAGCAGCCCCGGGACAGTTCCCTACGAGCAGTACTTC
CASSPGTVPYEQYF
>TRBV5-1|NA|NA|TRBJ1-1
TGCGCCAGCAGCTCGAAACCGAACACTGAAGCTTTCTTT
CASSSKPNTEAFF
>TRBV11-2|NA|NA|TRBJ1-6
TGTGCCAGCAGCTTAGGGACAGTCTATAATTCACCCCTCCACTTT
CASSLGTVYNSPLHF
>TRBV29-1|NA|TRBD2|TRBJ2-1
TGCAGCGTTGGACTAGCGGGGGGTTACAATGAGCAGTTCTTC
CSVGLAGGYNEQFF
>TRBV27|NA|NA|TRBJ1-2
TGTGCCAGCAGGCCGACAGGAGGGTATGGCTACACCTTC
CASRPTGGYGYTF
>TRBV6-5|NA|NA|TRBJ1-3
TGTGCCAGCAGTTACTCGACACAGCCCTCTGGAAACACCATATATTTT
CASSYSTQPSGNTIYF
>TRBV5-1|NA|NA|TRBJ2-2
TGCGCCAGCAGCTCAGGGACACGACCCGGGGAGCTGTTTTTT
CASSSGTRPGELFF
>TRBV5-4|NA|NA|TRBJ1-1
TGTGCCAGCAGCTTACCGGGTCTAAACACTGAAGCTTTCTTT
CASSLPGLNTEAFF
>TRBV7-2|NA|NA|TRBJ2-3
TGTGCCAGCAGCCCACTAGTTACAGATACGCAGTATTTT
CASSPLVTDTQYF
>TRBV9|once|NA|TRBJ2-5
TGTGCCAGCAGCGTACTATCTGCAGAGACCCAGTACTTC
CASSVLSAETQYF
>TRBV7-3|NA|NA|TRBJ1-1
TGTGCCAGCAGCTTAACGAGGGGCTTGAACACTGAAGCTTTCTTT
CASSLTRGLNTEAFF
>TRBV15|NA|NA|TRBJ1-1
TGTGCCACCAGCAGCCCCCGGAGAGCGAACACTGAAGCTTTCTTT
CATSSPRRANTEAFF
>TRBV11-2|NA|TRBD1|TRBJ2-7
TGTGCCAGCAGCGCCACCCTGCCGGGACAGGGTGGAGGGGAGGGGTACTTC
CASSATLPGQGGGEGYF
>TRBV25-1|NA|TRBD1|TRBJ1-1
TGTGCCAGCAGTGCCTGGGGACAGGGGACCATGAACACTGAAGCTTTCTTT
CASSAWGQGTMNTEAFF
>TRBV7-2|few|TRBD1|TRBJ1-2
TGTGCCACCACGGGACAGGGGAGTTATGGCTACACCTTC
CATTGQGSYGYTF
>TRBV14|NA|NA|TRBJ2-1
TGTGCCAGCAGCCAAAAAAAGAGAACGGCCGAGCAGTTCTTC
CASSQKKRTAEQFF
>TRBV7-2|NA|NA|TRBJ1-3
TGTGCCAGTTGGCCGGGCTTCAGCTCTGGAAACACCATATATTTT
CASWPGFSSGNTIYF
>TRBV5-1|NA|TRBD1|TRBJ2-7
TGCGCCAGCAGCTTCGGGACAGGGGGAAGGGAGCAGTACTTC
CASSFGTGGREQYF
>TRBV5-4|NA|NA|TRBJ2-2
TGTGCCAGCAGCTTGCACAGGAACACCGGGGAGCTGTTTTTT
CASSLHRNTGELFF
>TRBV6-5|NA|NA|TRBJ2-3
TGTGCCAGCAGTATCGGGGGGCGCACAGATACGCAGTATTTT
CASSIGGRTDTQYF
>TRBV9|once|TRBD2|TRBJ2-1
TGTGCCAGCAGCGGCCTAGCGGGGGGGCTCAATGAGCAGTTCTTC
CASSGLAGGLNEQFF
>TRBV19|NA|NA|TRBJ2-5
TGTGCCAGTAGTATCGTCGCTAGCGAACAGACCCAGTACTTC
CASSIVASEQTQYF
>TRBV7-8|once|NA|TRBJ1-1
TGTGCCAGCAGGTTACAGTCGAACACTGAAGCTTTCTTT
CASRLQSNTEAFF
>TRBV21-1|NA|NA|TRBJ1-5
TGTGCCAGCAGCAAAGTGTTCAGAAATAGCAATCAGCCCCAGCATTTT
CASSKVFRNSNQPQHF
>TRBV14|few|NA|TRBJ1-4
TGTGCCAGCAGCCAAATGGTGTCAACTGAAAAACTGTTTTTT
CASSQMVSTEKLFF